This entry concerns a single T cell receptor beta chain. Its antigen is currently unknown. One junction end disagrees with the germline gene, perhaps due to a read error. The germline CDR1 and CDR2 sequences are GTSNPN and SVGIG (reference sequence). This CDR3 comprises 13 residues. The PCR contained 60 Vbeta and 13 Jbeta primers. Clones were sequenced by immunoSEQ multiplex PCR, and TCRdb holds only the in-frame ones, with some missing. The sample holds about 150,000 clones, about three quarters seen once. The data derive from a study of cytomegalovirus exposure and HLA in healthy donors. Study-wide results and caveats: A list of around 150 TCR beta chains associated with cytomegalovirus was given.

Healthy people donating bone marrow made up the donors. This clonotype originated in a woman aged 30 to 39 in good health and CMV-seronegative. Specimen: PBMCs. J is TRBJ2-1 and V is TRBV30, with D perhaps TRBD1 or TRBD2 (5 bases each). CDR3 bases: TGTGCTTGGAGGTCAGGGCCCTACAATGAGCAGTTCTTC. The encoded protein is CAWRSGPYNEQFF. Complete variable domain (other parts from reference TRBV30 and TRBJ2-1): SQTIHQWPATLVQPVGSPLSLECTVEGTSNPNLYWYRQAAGRGLQLLFYSVGIGQISSEVPQNLSASRPQDRQFILSSKKLLLSDSGFYLCAWRSGPYNEQFFGPGTRLTVL.